Listed below are T cell receptor beta chains from one sample, sequenced in a study of T cells in localized non-small cell lung cancer. Generated by immunoSEQ multiplex PCR, the TCRdb table keeps only in-frame clones and is missing some. The sample includes some 82,000 clones, over 70% of them seen just once. Specimen: PBMCs, collected before any cancer treatment. The source is a man aged 35 to 70 with stage II squamous cell lung carcinoma. CDR3s include the opening cysteine and the closing phenylalanine or tryptophan. Each record gives: V gene, J gene, CDR3 protein.

V: TRBV7-3
J: TRBJ2-7
CDR3: CASSSQGQDYEQYF

V: TRBV7-2
J: TRBJ2-5
CDR3: CASSPFSARETQYF

V: TRBV27
J: TRBJ2-1
CDR3: CASSTGTGPYNEQFF

V: TRBV7-8
J: TRBJ2-7
CDR3: CASKLAGHSYEQYF

V: TRBV11-2
J: TRBJ1-2
CDR3: CASSLKNQGHGYTF

V: TRBV5-1
J: TRBJ2-3
CDR3: CASRPGQGTDTQYF

V: TRBV4-2
J: TRBJ2-1
CDR3: CASSQESGLASSYNEQFF

V: TRBV28
J: TRBJ1-2
CDR3: CASSRSRWADGYTF

V: TRBV2
J: TRBJ1-1
CDR3: CASRYRTGGTEAFF

V: TRBV18
J: TRBJ1-5
CDR3: CASSPNESNQPQHF

V: TRBV9
J: TRBJ2-5
CDR3: CASSDGLETQYF

V: TRBV2
J: TRBJ1-4
CDR3: CASSVGRLNEKLFF

V: TRBV5-1
J: TRBJ1-2
CDR3: CASSLEGGGGSYGYTF

V: TRBV14
J: TRBJ2-3
CDR3: CASSPGGPDTQYF

V: TRBV2
J: TRBJ1-5
CDR3: CASSSGTGAIRQPQHF

V: TRBV2
J: TRBJ1-5
CDR3: CASVWQKGNQPQHF

V: TRBV27
J: TRBJ2-7
CDR3: CASSLGGHEQYF

V: TRBV7-9
J: TRBJ2-7
CDR3: CASSSGLAVDF

V: TRBV25-1
J: TRBJ1-1
CDR3: CASLGGALNTEAFF

V: TRBV2
J: TRBJ2-1
CDR3: CASSFDRGWNEQFF

V: TRBV19
J: TRBJ2-5
CDR3: CASSIAGGFGETQYF

V: TRBV30
J: TRBJ1-5
CDR3: CAWTQQGGNQPQHF

V: TRBV5-5
J: TRBJ1-2
CDR3: CASSPAGQGATYGYTF

V: TRBV5-4
J: TRBJ2-5
CDR3: CASSPGLAGGPEETQYF

V: TRBV7-2
J: TRBJ2-1
CDR3: CASSLSALLNNEQFF

V: TRBV6-6
J: TRBJ1-1
CDR3: CASSSDGGLAFF

V: TRBV10-3
J: TRBJ1-5
CDR3: CASHQPQHF

V: TRBV2
J: TRBJ2-2
CDR3: CASSETPGGTGELFF

V: TRBV19
J: TRBJ2-5
CDR3: CASRQVGETQYF

V: TRBV30
J: TRBJ2-3
CDR3: CAWRLAGRDTQYF

V: TRBV6-1
J: TRBJ2-4
CDR3: CASSDGADLDIQYF

V: TRBV6-5
J: TRBJ2-7
CDR3: CASRADRAPSYEQYF

V: TRBV28
J: TRBJ2-3
CDR3: CASNRRGTDTQYF